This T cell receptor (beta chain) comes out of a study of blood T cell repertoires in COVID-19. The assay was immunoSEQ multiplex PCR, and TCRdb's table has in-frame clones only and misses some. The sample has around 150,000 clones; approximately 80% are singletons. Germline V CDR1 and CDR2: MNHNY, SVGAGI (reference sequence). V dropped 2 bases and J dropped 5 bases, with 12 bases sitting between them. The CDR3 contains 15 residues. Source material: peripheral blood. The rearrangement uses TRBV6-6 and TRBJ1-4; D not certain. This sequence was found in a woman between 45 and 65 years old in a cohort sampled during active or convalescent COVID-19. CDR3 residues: CASSYNGESNEKLFF. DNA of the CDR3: TGTGCCAGCAGTTACAATGGGGAGTCGAATGAAAAACTGTTTTTT.